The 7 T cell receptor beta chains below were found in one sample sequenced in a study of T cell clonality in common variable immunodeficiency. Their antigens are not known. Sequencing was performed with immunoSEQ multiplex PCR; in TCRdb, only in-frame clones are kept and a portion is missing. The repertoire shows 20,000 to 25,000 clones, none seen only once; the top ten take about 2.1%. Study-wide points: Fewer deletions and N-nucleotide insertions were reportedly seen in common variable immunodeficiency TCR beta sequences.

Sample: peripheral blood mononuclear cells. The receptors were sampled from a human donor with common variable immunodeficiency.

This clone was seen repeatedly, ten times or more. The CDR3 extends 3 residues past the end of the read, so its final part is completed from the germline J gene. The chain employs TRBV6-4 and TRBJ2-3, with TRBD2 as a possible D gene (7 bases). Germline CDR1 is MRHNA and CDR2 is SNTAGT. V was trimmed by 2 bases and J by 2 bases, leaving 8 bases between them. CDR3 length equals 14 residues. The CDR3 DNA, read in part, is TGTGCCAGCAGTGACGGGGGGGCCACAGATACG. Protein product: CASSDGGATDT. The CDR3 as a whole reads CASSDGGATDTQYF.

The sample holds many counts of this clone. CDR3 loop: CSVISRERGTEAFF. The part of the CDR3 DNA that was read is TGCAGCGTAATATCGAGGGAGAGGGGTACTGAA. The chain links TRBV29-1 to TRBJ1-1, with D possibly TRBD1 on 5 matching bases. The read is 3 residues too short to cover the CDR3 end, so that end is filled in from the germline J gene. Trimming left V 6 bases short and J 5 bases short, with 19 bases between. Germline V gene sequence: CDR1 SQVTM, CDR2 ANQGSEA. The CDR3 is 14 amino acids.

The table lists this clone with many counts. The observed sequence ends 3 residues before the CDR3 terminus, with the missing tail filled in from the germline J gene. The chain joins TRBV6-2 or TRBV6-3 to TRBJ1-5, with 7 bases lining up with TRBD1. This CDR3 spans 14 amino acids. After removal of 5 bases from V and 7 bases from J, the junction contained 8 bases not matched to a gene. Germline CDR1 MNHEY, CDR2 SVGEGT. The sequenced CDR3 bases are TGTGCCAGCAGTCCCAGGGGGTTGAGCCAGCCC. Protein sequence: CASSPRGLSQP. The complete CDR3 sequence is CASSPRGLSQPQHF.

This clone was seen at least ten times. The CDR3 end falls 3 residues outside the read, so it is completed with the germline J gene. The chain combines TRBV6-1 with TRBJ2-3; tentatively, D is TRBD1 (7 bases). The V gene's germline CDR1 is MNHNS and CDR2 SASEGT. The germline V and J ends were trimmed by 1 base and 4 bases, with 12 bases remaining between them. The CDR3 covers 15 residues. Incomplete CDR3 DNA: TGTGCCAGCAGTGAAGATGCAGGGGGGCCAGATACG. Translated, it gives CASSEDAGGPDT. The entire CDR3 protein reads CASSEDAGGPDTQYF.

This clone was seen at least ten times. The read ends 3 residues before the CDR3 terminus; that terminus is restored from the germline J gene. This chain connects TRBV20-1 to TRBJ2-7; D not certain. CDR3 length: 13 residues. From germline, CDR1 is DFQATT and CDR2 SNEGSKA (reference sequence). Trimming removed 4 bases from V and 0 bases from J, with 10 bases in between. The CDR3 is CSATTYSSYEQYF. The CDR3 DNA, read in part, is TGCAGTGCTACTACTTACAGCTCCTACGAG.

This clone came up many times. The CDR3 sequence is CASSRTPGQAYEQYF. The sequenced part of the CDR3 DNA is TGTGCCAGTAGTAGGACGCCGGGACAGGCCTACGAG. This chain links TRBV19 with TRBJ2-7; 8 nucleotides match TRBD1. The DNA ends 3 residues before the CDR3 does, and the rest of the CDR3 is filled in from the germline J gene. V was clipped by 4 bases and J by 2 bases; unmatched bases: 7. Germline V lookup: CDR1 LNHDA, CDR2 SQIVND (reference sequence). The CDR3 spans 15 residues.

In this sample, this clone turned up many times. The part of the CDR3 DNA that was read is TGTGCCAGTAGTAGATCGACAGTAAGATCTGGAAACACC. Protein sequence: CASSRSTVRSGNT. The full CDR3 reads CASSRSTVRSGNTIYF. The genes are TRBV19 and TRBJ1-3; D is possibly TRBD1 (5 bases). The read falls 3 residues short of the CDR3 end, and the missing part is taken from the germline J gene. CDR1 is LNHDA, CDR2 SQIVND, per germline (reference sequence). Trimming shortened V by 4 bases and J by 1 base, and 14 bases separated the two germline ends. The CDR3 length is 16 residues.